This T cell receptor beta chain was profiled in a study of blood T cell repertoires in COVID-19. Study context: T cells, B-cell-depleted T cells, or PBMCs provided the cDNA or gDNA that served as material.

The protocol was immunoSEQ multiplex PCR, while the TCRdb copy is restricted to in-frame clones and leaves out a portion. The repertoire consists of 270,000 or so clones, with approximately 90% occurring once and the leading ten covering 2.8%. Germline V gene sequence: CDR1 SGHDT, CDR2 YYEEEE. CDR3 length: 16 amino acids. J was trimmed by 7 bases and V by 2 bases; bases with no gene match: 11. Within the 2 weeks before study entry, each person in the exposed group met a COVID-19 case. This TCR was recovered from a man aged 40-55 years who had been exposed to COVID-19. Sequenced input: PBMCs or T cells enriched from blood (not recorded which). The chain joins TRBV5-6 to TRBJ2-7; 11 bases match TRBD2. The CDR3 region is CASSLLETSGTKEQYF. The CDR3 DNA follows: TGTGCCAGCAGCTTACTTGAGACTAGCGGGACGAAAGAGCAGTACTTC.